These 29 T cell receptor beta chains came from one sample sequenced in a study of PD-L1 blockade in urothelial cancer. The data were produced by immunoSEQ multiplex PCR, yet TCRdb's version contains in-frame clones alone and is incomplete. Altogether around 100,000 clones are present, over 75% being singletons, with the ten largest covering 2.4%. Material: PBMCs, obtained around atezolizumab (anti-PD-L1) treatment. Source of these receptors: a man in his fifties with urothelial cancer.

The chain carries TRBV2 and TRBJ2-7, with 11 positions matching TRBD2. The germline V gene encodes CDR1 SNHLY and CDR2 FYNNEI. This CDR3 is 16 amino acids long. With 2 bases clipped from V and 3 bases from J, the junction kept 6 bases outside the gene matches. The CDR3 DNA follows: TGTGCCAGCAGTGAAATGGGTACTAGCGGGAGCTACGAGCAGTACTTC. It specifies CASSEMGTSGSYEQYF.

This chain connects TRBV6-6 to TRBJ1-2; D is uncertain. Germline CDR1 reads MNHNY; CDR2 reads SVGAGI (reference sequence). CDR3 length: 14 residues. V was cut by 8 bases and J by 5 bases, with 18 bases left in between. As DNA, the CDR3 is TGTGCCAGCGAACCCGACGCGGGGAGGTATGGCTACACCTTC. Translation gives CASEPDAGRYGYTF.

This chain connects TRBV5-5 to TRBJ1-2; D is unresolved. Germline CDR1 SGHKS, CDR2 YYEKEE (reference sequence). V was shortened by 4 bases and J by 4 bases, with 8 bases between the two germline ends. The CDR3 contains 12 residues. The CDR3 coding sequence is TGTGCCAGCAGCGTGGACGGCTATGGCTACACCTTC. This sequence encodes CASSVDGYGYTF.

J is TRBJ2-7 and V is TRBV20-1; the D is unclear. Trimming shortened V by 0 bases and J by 4 bases, and 4 bases separated the two germline ends. CDR3 length: 11 residues. Looked up from germline, CDR1 is DFQATT and CDR2 is SNEGSKA (reference sequence). The CDR3 is CSAREQYEQYF. The DNA of the CDR3 is TGCAGTGCTAGAGAGCAGTACGAGCAGTACTTC.

This chain joins TRBV7-9 and TRBJ1-2; 7 bases fit TRBD1. CDR3 length: 13 amino acids. V was clipped by 5 bases and J by 4 bases; unmatched bases: 4. In germline, CDR1 is SEHNR, CDR2 FQNEAQ (reference sequence). Here the CDR3 DNA reads TGTGCCAGCAGCCAACAGGGGAGCTATGGCTACACCTTC. Protein sequence: CASSQQGSYGYTF.

DNA for the CDR3: TGTGCCAGCAGCGCCTTAGCGGGAGGATCCTACAATGAGCAGTTCTTC. Its translation: CASSALAGGSYNEQFF. The V call is TRBV11-3, the J call TRBJ2-1; 10 bases map to TRBD2. Germline values: CDR1 SGHNT, CDR2 YENEEA. Trimming cost V 5 bases and J 1 base; bases outside gene matches: 5. The CDR3 runs 16 residues.

The chain employs TRBV6-1 and TRBJ1-2; TRBD1 aligns across 10 bases. V shed 8 bases and J 4 bases; nucleotides not matched to a gene: 4. In germline, CDR1 is MNHNS, CDR2 SASEGT. The CDR3 consists of 13 residues. CDR3 coding DNA: TGTGCCAGCCAGGGGGACAGGGGCTATGGCTACACCTTC. It translates to CASQGDRGYGYTF.

V usage is TRBV28 and J usage is TRBJ1-5; no definite D call. The CDR3 has 14 residues. Trimming left V 0 bases short and J 6 bases short, with 9 bases between. Germline V gene sequence: CDR1 MDHEN, CDR2 SYDVKM. DNA of the CDR3: TGTGCCAGCAGTTTATGGGTAGGGAGTCAGCCCCAGCATTTT. Its translation is CASSLWVGSQPQHF.

CDR3 region: CASSYREMKGDEQFF. Here the CDR3 DNA reads TGCGCCAGCAGCTATCGGGAAATGAAGGGCGATGAGCAGTTCTTC. The chain links TRBV5-1 to TRBJ2-1; a weak D match, TRBD2 (5 bases). The germline V gene encodes CDR1 SGHRS and CDR2 YFSETQ. The CDR3 contains 15 residues. Trimming pared 3 bases from V and 8 bases from J, leaving 18 bases between.

This clone occurred a few times. The same CDR3 is also encoded by other DNA sequences in this sample. The V gene is TRBV28, the J gene TRBJ2-7; 9 bases are a match to TRBD2. This CDR3 has 15 residues. V was pared by 6 bases and J by 4 bases, with 10 bases of the junction left unmatched. Per germline, CDR1 MDHEN and CDR2 SYDVKM. The CDR3, as DNA: TGTGCCAGCAGCCGAGGGGGCGGGGGGGGATACGAGCAGTACTTC. Protein product: CASSRGGGGGYEQYF.

This clone was found once. The chain combines TRBV18 with TRBJ1-4, with D perhaps TRBD1 (6 bases). The V end lost 3 bases, the J end lost 4 bases, and 18 bases lay between the germline ends. Germline V gene sequence: CDR1 KGHSH, CDR2 LQKENI. This CDR3 is 17 amino acids long. In DNA, the CDR3 is TGTGCCAGCTCACCGGTACCCCCCACAGGGAATAATGAAAAACTGTTTTTT. Its protein is CASSPVPPTGNNEKLFF.

The chain links TRBV27 to TRBJ1-3, with TRBD1 as a possible D gene (6 bases). There are 14 residues in the CDR3. CDR1 and CDR2 from the germline V gene are MNHEY and SMNVEV (reference sequence). The germline V and J ends were trimmed by 5 bases and 4 bases, with 12 bases remaining between them. CDR3 amino acids: CASSLQGTGNTIYF. The CDR3 DNA sequence: TGTGCCAGCAGTCTACAGGGTACGGGAAACACCATATATTTT.

This chain connects TRBV25-1 to TRBJ1-6; D uncertain. V was clipped by 5 bases and J by 7 bases, with 15 bases between them. CDR3 size: 15 residues. CDR1 is MGHDK, CDR2 SYGVNS, per germline. This CDR3 is CASSLSGSRNSPLHF. The CDR3 DNA reads as TGTGCCAGCAGTCTATCCGGGTCTCGAAATTCACCCCTCCACTTT.

V and J are TRBV27 and TRBJ2-1; 7 nucleotides line up with TRBD2. CDR3 length: 14 amino acids. The germline gives CDR1 MNHEY, CDR2 SMNVEV (reference sequence). The trim removed 5 bases at V and 15 bases at J, leaving 16 bases unmatched. CDR3 sequence (DNA): TGTGCCAGCAGTCCCCTCGGGGGAGGGTATCTTAGGTTCTTC. Residues: CASSPLGGGYLRFF.

The chain carries TRBV28 and TRBJ2-4; D may be TRBD1 (5 bases). CDR3 length: 13 amino acids. Germline V gene data show CDR1 as MDHEN and CDR2 as SYDVKM. Trimming removed 6 bases at V and 9 bases at J, with 15 bases between. The CDR3 DNA follows: TGTGCCAGCAGGATTCAGGGTTCCCCCATTCAGTACTTC. Its translation is CASRIQGSPIQYF.

The rearrangement links TRBV5-1 to TRBJ2-5; maybe TRBD2 (5 bases). The CDR3 consists of 14 residues. Germline V gene data show CDR1 as SGHRS and CDR2 as YFSETQ. V gave up 4 bases and J gave up 4 bases, with 14 bases separating them. CDR3 in DNA: TGCGCCAGCAGCCCGGACTCCCGGGGAGAGACCCAGTACTTC. Its translation: CASSPDSRGETQYF.

CDR3: CASSLLPGQGAFGELFF. In nucleotides, the CDR3 is TGTGCCAGCAGCTTACTTCCGGGACAGGGGGCCTTCGGGGAGCTGTTTTTT. The gene calls are TRBV11-2 and TRBJ2-2; 12 nucleotides match TRBD1. CDR3 length: 17 amino acids. Per germline, CDR1 SGHAT and CDR2 FQNNGV. Trimming removed 2 bases from V and 7 bases from J; junction bases left unmatched: 8.

This chain connects TRBV27 to TRBJ1-5; D is perhaps TRBD1 (6 bases). Germline CDR1 reads MNHEY; CDR2 reads SMNVEV (reference sequence). Trimming took 5 bases from V and 3 from J, leaving 14 bases between them. This CDR3 region has 15 residues. The CDR3 DNA sequence: TGTGCCAGCAGTCCAATAACAGGGAACAATCAGCCCCAGCATTTT. Its protein product is CASSPITGNNQPQHF.

The rearrangement uses TRBV5-5 and TRBJ2-7; a possible D gene is TRBD2 (6 bases). The CDR3 loop spans 15 amino acids. In germline, CDR1 is SGHKS, CDR2 YYEKEE (reference sequence). V shed 4 bases and J shed 3 bases, with 17 bases lying between them. CDR3 DNA sequence: TGTGCCAGCAGCCCGGGGGTAGGAGGGTTCTACGAGCAGTACTTC. Protein product: CASSPGVGGFYEQYF.

The chain employs TRBV25-1 and TRBJ1-4; possible D gene TRBD1, 5 bases. Trimming pared 6 bases from V and 5 bases from J, leaving 16 bases between. CDR3 size: 15 residues. The germline CDR1 and CDR2 sequences are MGHDK and SYGVNS. The DNA for the CDR3 is TGTGCCAGCAGGGAGTCAGGGATTCGGAATGAAAAACTGTTTTTT. This translates into CASRESGIRNEKLFF.

In this sample, this clone turned up once. CDR3 loop: CASSNPGTGELFF. CDR3 coding DNA: TGTGCCAGCAGTAACCCAGGCACCGGGGAGCTGTTTTTT. The chain is built from TRBV6-1 and TRBJ2-2; D not certain. Germline lookup yields CDR1 MNHNS and CDR2 SASEGT. Between the trimmed V and J ends, which lost 5 bases and 4 bases, there was a span of 8 bases. The CDR3 loop spans 13 amino acids.

The chain couples TRBV7-2 to TRBJ2-4; D is undetermined. The CDR3 length is 11 residues. The germline V and J ends were trimmed by 5 bases and 9 bases, with 8 bases remaining between them. CDR1 and CDR2 from the germline V gene are SGHTA and FQGNSA. CDR3 bases: TGTGCCAGCAGCCAAGAGGCCATTCAGTACTTC. Amino acid sequence: CASSQEAIQYF.

This rearrangement joins TRBV7-9 to TRBJ2-1, with a weak D call TRBD2 (5 bases). The CDR3 loop spans 14 amino acids. CDR1 SEHNR and CDR2 FQNEAQ come from the germline V gene (reference sequence). Trimming pared 7 bases from V and 2 bases from J, leaving 12 bases between. CDR3 protein: CASKEANTYNEQFF. The DNA for the CDR3 is TGTGCCAGCAAGGAGGCGAATACCTACAATGAGCAGTTCTTC.

V is TRBV7-3 and J is TRBJ2-3; 14 bases line up with TRBD2. J lost 7 bases, V lost 1 base, and 13 bases had no gene match. This CDR3 region has 19 residues. CDR1 is SGHTA, CDR2 FQGTGA, per germline. The CDR3 sequence: CASSLMGGGGLAGEYTQYF. CDR3 in DNA: TGTGCCAGCAGCTTAATGGGTGGGGGGGGACTAGCGGGAGAATATACGCAGTATTTT.

This chain links TRBV29-1 with TRBJ2-7; 7 bases line up with TRBD2. Germline V gene sequence: CDR1 SQVTM, CDR2 ANQGSEA. The CDR3 sequence is 12 residues long. V lost 5 bases, J lost 6 bases, and 7 bases stayed unmatched. The CDR3 reads CSVLKRDGEQYF. The CDR3, as DNA: TGCAGCGTTCTAAAGCGGGATGGCGAGCAGTACTTC.

The chain joins TRBV30 to TRBJ1-5; 7 nucleotides agree with TRBD1. Germline loops: CDR1 GTSNPN, CDR2 SVGIG (reference sequence). This CDR3 region has 13 residues. V lost 2 bases to trimming and J lost 9 bases; unmatched junction nucleotides: 7. The CDR3 here is CAWSWTGFLPQHF. Written as DNA, the CDR3 is TGTGCCTGGAGTTGGACAGGTTTTTTGCCCCAGCATTTT.

The chain employs TRBV7-3 and TRBJ2-3, with 9 bases lining up with TRBD1. The CDR3 loop spans 13 amino acids. Germline CDR1 reads SGHTA; CDR2 reads FQGTGA. V dropped 4 bases and J dropped 11; count of bases not matched to a gene: 7. CDR3 nucleotide sequence: TGTGCCAGCAGCTCGGGGGGACAGGGCATGCAGTATTTT. Protein sequence: CASSSGGQGMQYF. Variable domain in full (rest from reference TRBV7-3 and TRBJ2-3): GAGVSQTPSNKVTEKGKYVELRCDPISGHTALYWYRQSLGQGPEFLIYFQGTGAADDSGLPNDRFFAVRPEGSVSTLKIQRTERGDSAVYLCASSSGGQGMQYFGPGTRLTVL.

The chain is built from TRBV15 and TRBJ2-5, with TRBD1 matching over 10 bases. The CDR3 is 14 residues long. CDR1 and CDR2 from the germline V gene are LNHNV and YYDKDF (reference sequence). V trimming: 3 bases; J trimming: 5 bases; junction bases outside the gene matches: 3. The CDR3 sequence is CATSRTGGLETQYF. Here the CDR3 DNA reads TGTGCCACCAGCAGGACAGGGGGCTTGGAGACCCAGTACTTC.

The chain carries TRBV6-5 and TRBJ1-2; TRBD1 might be the D (6 bases). Trimming cost V 8 bases and J 5 bases, with 18 bases left between them. This CDR3 spans 14 amino acids. Per the germline V gene, CDR1 is MNHEY and CDR2 is SVGAGI. The DNA for the CDR3 is TGTGCCAGCTCACGAGGGGGGGGGAAGTATGGCTACACCTTC. This gives the protein CASSRGGGKYGYTF.